This passage covers 2 T cell receptor beta chains from one sample sequenced in a study of blood T cell repertoires in COVID-19. Assay: immunoSEQ multiplex PCR; the TCRdb copy retains only in-frame clones and omits some. In the table there are roughly 100,000 clones, roughly 88% of which are singletons. What was sequenced was peripheral blood. Receptors originate from a human donor in a cohort sampled during active COVID-19.

The chain is built from TRBV10-1 and TRBJ2-1; perhaps TRBD2 as D (5 bases). The CDR3 length is 15 residues. The V end lost 5 bases, the J end lost 4 bases, and 15 bases lay between the germline ends. Germline CDR1 WNHNN, CDR2 SYGVQD (reference sequence). Written as DNA, the CDR3 is TGCGCCAGCAGTACCAACCGGGGTCGGTACAATGAGCAGTTCTTC. The encoded protein is CASSTNRGRYNEQFF.

The rearrangement links TRBV19 to TRBJ1-5; 8 positions agree with TRBD1. V lost 9 bases to trimming and J lost 0 bases; unmatched junction nucleotides: 7. The germline CDR1 and CDR2 sequences are LNHDA and SQIVND (reference sequence). This CDR3 spans 15 amino acids. The CDR3 is CASRQGLNSNQPQHF. CDR3 DNA: TGTGCCAGCCGACAGGGGCTAAATAGCAATCAGCCCCAGCATTTT. Looking up the rest from reference TRBV19 and TRBJ1-5 gives the full variable domain: DGGITQSPKYLFRKEGQNVTLSCEQNLNHDAMYWYRQDPGQGLRLIYYSQIVNDFQKGDIAEGYSVSREKKESFPLTVTSAQKNPTAFYLCASRQGLNSNQPQHFGDGTRLSIL.